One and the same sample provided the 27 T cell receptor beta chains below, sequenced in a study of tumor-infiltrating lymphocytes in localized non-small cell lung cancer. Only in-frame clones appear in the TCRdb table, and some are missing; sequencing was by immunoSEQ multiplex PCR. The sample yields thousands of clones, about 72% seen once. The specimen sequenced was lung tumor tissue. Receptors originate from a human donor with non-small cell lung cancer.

CDR3 DNA: TGTGCCAGCAGCCAAGTCCCCGTACAGGGTGTTGTTGGCTACACCTTC. Amino acids: CASSQVPVQGVVGYTF. This chain joins TRBV4-2 and TRBJ1-2; a possible D gene is TRBD1 (6 bases). Trimming removed 1 base at V and 7 bases at J, with 19 bases between. The CDR3 totals 16 residues. The V gene's germline CDR1 is LGHNA and CDR2 YNFKEQ.

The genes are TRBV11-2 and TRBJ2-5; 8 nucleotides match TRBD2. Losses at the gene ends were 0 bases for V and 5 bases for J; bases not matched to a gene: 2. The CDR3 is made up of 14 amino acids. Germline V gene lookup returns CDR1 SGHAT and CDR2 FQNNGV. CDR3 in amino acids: CASSLERGGETQYF. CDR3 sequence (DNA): TGTGCCAGCAGCTTAGAGCGCGGGGGGGAGACCCAGTACTTC. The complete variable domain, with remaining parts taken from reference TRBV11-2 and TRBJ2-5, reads EAGVAQSPRYKIIEKRQSVAFWCNPISGHATLYWYQQILGQGPKLLIQFQNNGVVDDSQLPKDRFSAERLKGVDSTLKIQPAKLEDSAVYLCASSLERGGETQYFGPGTRLLVL.

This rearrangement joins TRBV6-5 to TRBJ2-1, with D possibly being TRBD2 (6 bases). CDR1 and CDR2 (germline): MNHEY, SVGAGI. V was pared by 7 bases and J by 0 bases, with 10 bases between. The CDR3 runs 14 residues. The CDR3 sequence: CASTERASYNEQFF. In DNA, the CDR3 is TGTGCCAGCACCGAGCGGGCCTCCTACAATGAGCAGTTCTTC.

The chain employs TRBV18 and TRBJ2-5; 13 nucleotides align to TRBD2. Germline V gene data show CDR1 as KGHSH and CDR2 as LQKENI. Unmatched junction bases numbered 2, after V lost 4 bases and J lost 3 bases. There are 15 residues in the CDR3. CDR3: CASSLGTSGKETQYF. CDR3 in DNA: TGTGCCAGCTCACTCGGGACTAGCGGGAAAGAGACCCAGTACTTC.

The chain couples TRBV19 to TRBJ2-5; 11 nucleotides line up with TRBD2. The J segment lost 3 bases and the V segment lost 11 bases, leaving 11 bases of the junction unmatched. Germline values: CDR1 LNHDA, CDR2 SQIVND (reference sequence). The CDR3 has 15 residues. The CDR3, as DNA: TGTGCCTACCATTCACCGGGACTAGCGGAAGAGACCCAGTACTTC. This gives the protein CAYHSPGLAEETQYF.

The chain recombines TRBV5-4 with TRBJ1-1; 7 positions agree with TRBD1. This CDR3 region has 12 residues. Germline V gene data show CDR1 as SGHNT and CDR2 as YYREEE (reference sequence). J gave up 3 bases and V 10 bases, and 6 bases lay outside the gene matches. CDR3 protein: CALTRGDTEAFF. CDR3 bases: TGTGCCCTTACCAGGGGGGACACTGAAGCTTTCTTT.

Here the CDR3 reads CASSQSLSAEKLFF. As DNA, the CDR3 is TGTGCCAGCAGCCAAAGTCTTAGCGCCGAAAAACTGTTTTTT. This chain links TRBV14 with TRBJ1-4; D remains unclear. Germline CDR1 is SGHDN and CDR2 is FVKESK. The CDR3 contains 14 residues. The germline V and J ends were trimmed by 2 bases and 8 bases, with 12 bases remaining between them.

The CDR3 is CASSLGQSDTQYF. As DNA, the CDR3 is TGTGCCAGCAGCTTAGGGCAATCCGATACGCAGTATTTT. The chain recombines TRBV11-1 with TRBJ2-3; D is unclear. The CDR3 is 13 amino acids. Germline V lookup: CDR1 SGHAT, CDR2 FQDESV (reference sequence). V lost 1 base and J 6 bases, leaving 8 bases between the germline ends.

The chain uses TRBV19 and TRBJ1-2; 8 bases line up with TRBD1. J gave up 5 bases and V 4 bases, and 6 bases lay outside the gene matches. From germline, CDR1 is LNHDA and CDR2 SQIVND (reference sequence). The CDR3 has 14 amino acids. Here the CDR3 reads CASSTDRGRYGYTF. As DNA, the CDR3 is TGTGCCAGTAGTACCGACAGGGGAAGGTATGGCTACACCTTC.

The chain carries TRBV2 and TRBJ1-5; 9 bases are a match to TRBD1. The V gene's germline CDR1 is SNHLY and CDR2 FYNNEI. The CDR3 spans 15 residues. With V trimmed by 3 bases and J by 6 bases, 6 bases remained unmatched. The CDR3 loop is CASSDATGGGQPQHF. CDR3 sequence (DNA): TGTGCCAGCAGTGATGCGACAGGGGGAGGTCAGCCCCAGCATTTT. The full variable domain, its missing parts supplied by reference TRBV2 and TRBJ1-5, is EPEVTQTPSHQVTQMGQEVILRCVPISNHLYFYWYRQILGQKVEFLVSFYNNEISEKSEIFDDQFSVERPDGSNFTLKIRSTKLEDSAMYFCASSDATGGGQPQHFGDGTRLSIL.

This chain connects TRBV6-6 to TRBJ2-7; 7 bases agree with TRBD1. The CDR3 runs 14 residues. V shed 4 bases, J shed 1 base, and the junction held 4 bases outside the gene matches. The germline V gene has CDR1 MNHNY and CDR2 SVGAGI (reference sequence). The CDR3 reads CASSFDRASYEQYF. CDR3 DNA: TGTGCCAGCAGTTTCGACAGGGCTTCCTACGAGCAGTACTTC.

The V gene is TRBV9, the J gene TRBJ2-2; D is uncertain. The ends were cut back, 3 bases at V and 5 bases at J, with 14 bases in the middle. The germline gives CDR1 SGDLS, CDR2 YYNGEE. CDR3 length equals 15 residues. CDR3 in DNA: TGTGCCAGCAGCGCCCCCCCCTTAGTAACCGGGGAGCTGTTTTTT. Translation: CASSAPPLVTGELFF. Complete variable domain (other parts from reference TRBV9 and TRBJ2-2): DSGVTQTPKHLITATGQRVTLRCSPRSGDLSVYWYQQSLDQGLQFLIQYYNGEERAKGNILERFSAQQFPDLHSELNLSSLELGDSALYFCASSAPPLVTGELFFGEGSRLTVL.

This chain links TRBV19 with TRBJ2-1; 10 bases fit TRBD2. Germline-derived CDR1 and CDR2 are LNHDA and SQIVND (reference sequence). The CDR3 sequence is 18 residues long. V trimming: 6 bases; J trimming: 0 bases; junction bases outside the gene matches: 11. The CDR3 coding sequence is TGTGCCAGTAGCCGCGAAGGTACTAGCGGGAACTCCTACAATGAGCAGTTCTTC. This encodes CASSREGTSGNSYNEQFF.

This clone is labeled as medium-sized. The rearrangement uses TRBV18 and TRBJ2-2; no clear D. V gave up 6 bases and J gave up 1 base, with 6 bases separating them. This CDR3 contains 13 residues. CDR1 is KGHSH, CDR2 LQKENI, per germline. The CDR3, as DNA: TGTGCCAGCTCTCCAGTGAACACCGGGGAGCTGTTTTTT. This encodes CASSPVNTGELFF.

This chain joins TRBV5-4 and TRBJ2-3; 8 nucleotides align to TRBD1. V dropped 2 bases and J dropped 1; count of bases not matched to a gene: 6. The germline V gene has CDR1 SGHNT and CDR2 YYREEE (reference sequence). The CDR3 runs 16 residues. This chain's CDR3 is CASSFYRDRRTDTQYF. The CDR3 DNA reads TGTGCCAGCAGCTTCTACCGGGACAGGCGCACAGATACGCAGTATTTT.

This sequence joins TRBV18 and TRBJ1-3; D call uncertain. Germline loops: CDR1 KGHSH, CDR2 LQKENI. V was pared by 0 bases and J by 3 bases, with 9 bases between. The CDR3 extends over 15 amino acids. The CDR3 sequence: CASSPPSGGGNTIYF. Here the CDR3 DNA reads TGTGCCAGCTCACCACCGTCAGGAGGTGGAAACACCATATATTTT.

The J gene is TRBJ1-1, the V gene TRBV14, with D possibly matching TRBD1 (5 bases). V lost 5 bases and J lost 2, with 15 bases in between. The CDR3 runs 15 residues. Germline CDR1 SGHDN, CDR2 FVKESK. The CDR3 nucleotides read TGTGCCAGCAGCAGACTCGAGGGGCGAAACACTGAAGCTTTCTTT. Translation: CASSRLEGRNTEAFF.

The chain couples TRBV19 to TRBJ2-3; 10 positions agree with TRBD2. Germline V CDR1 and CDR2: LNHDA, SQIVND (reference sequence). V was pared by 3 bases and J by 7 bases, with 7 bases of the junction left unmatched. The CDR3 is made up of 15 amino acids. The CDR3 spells CASSMDSGGIYTQYF. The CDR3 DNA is TGTGCCAGTAGTATGGATAGCGGGGGGATATATACGCAGTATTTT.

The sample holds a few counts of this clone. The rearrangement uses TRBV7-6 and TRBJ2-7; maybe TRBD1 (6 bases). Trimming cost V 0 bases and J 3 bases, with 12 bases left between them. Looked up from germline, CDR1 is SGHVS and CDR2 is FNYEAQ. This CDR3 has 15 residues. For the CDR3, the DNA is TGTGCCAGCAGCTTAGCACAGGGCGCCGTCTACGAGCAGTACTTC. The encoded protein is CASSLAQGAVYEQYF.

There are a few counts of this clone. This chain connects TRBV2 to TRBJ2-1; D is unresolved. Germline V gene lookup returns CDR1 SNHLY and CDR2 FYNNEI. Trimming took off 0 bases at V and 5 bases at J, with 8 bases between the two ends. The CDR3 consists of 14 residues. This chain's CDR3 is CASSEATTDNEQFF. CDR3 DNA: TGTGCCAGCAGTGAAGCGACCACCGACAATGAGCAGTTCTTC.

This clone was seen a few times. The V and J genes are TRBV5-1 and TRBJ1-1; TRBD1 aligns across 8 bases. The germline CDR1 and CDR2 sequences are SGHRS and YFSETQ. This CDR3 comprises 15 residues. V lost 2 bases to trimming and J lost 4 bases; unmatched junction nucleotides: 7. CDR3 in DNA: TGCGCCAGCAGCTTTACGACAGGGGCGGTCACTGAAGCTTTCTTT. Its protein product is CASSFTTGAVTEAFF.

Here the CDR3 reads CASSPGISSTDTQYF. As DNA, the CDR3 is TGTGCCAGTAGTCCGGGGATCTCTAGCACAGATACGCAGTATTTT. The rearrangement links TRBV19 to TRBJ2-3, with D possibly being TRBD2 (5 bases). Trimming took off 5 bases at V and 0 bases at J, with 12 bases between the two ends. Germline values: CDR1 LNHDA, CDR2 SQIVND (reference sequence). The length of the CDR3 is 15 residues.

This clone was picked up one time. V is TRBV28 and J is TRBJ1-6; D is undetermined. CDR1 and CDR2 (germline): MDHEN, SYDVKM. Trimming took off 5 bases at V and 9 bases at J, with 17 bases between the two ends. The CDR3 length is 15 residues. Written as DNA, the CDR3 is TGTGCCAGCAGTCCAATGACCCCAAGCGGTTCACCCCTCCACTTT. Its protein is CASSPMTPSGSPLHF.

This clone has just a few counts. CDR3 sequence: CASSPPKGGLANYGYTF. Here the CDR3 DNA reads TGCGCCAGCAGCCCCCCCAAGGGCGGGCTTGCTAACTATGGCTACACCTTC. The rearrangement joins TRBV4-1 to TRBJ1-2; D is ambiguous. Per the germline V gene, CDR1 is MGHRA and CDR2 is YSYEKL. Trimming removed 4 bases from V and 0 bases from J, with 18 bases in between. The CDR3 has 17 amino acids.

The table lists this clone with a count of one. The DNA for the CDR3 is TGTGCCAGCAGCTTAGTGGCGAACACCGGGGAGCTGTTTTTT. Amino acids: CASSLVANTGELFF. The V gene is TRBV11-2, the J gene TRBJ2-2; D not certain. The ends were cut back, 1 base at V and 0 bases at J, with 3 bases in the middle. Germline V CDR1 and CDR2: SGHAT, FQNNGV. The CDR3 spans 14 residues.

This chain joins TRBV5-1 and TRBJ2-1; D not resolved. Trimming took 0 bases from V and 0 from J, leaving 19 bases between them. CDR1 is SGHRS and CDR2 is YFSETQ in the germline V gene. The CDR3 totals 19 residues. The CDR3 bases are TGCGCCAGCAGCTTGGACCCGTCCTGGTTGTCTCTCTCCTACAATGAGCAGTTCTTC. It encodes CASSLDPSWLSLSYNEQFF.

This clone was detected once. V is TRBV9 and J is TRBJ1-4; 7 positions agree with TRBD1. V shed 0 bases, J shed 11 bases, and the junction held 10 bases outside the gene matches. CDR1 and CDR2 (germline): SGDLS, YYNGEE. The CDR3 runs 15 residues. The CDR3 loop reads CASSVVGDGTAKLFF. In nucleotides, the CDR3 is TGTGCCAGCAGCGTAGTAGGGGACGGGACAGCCAAACTGTTTTTT.